This TCR beta chain appears in the sequencing data of a study of cytomegalovirus exposure and HLA in healthy donors. Trimming stripped 0 bases from V and 0 bases from J, with 12 bases between. CDR1 is SEHNR and CDR2 is FQNEAQ in the germline V gene (reference sequence). There are 17 residues in the CDR3. Study conclusions and caveats: Confirmation in vitro established that a few CMV-associated chains were specific for CMV antigens. For most TCR sequences rarity was the rule, although some public TCRs occurred in many donors. Later analysis identified 16,951 TCR beta sequences associated with HLA alleles, using a false discovery rate threshold of 0.05.

Regarding this clone: Antigen: not known.

Primers for the PCR totalled 60 Vbeta and 13 Jbeta. Authors' processing steps: In a later analysis, of roughly 73 million unique beta chains, about 12 million appeared in at least two donors. Some clones are missing from TCRdb's copy, which holds only in-frame ones; the method was immunoSEQ multiplex PCR. V and J calls plus clone size are reproduced from that table; the DNA served to infer D and trimming. The repertoire holds fewer than 45,000 clones, with roughly 90% as singletons. This sequence was found in a woman under 30 in good health and CMV-seronegative. V is TRBV7-9 and J is TRBJ2-4; D perhaps matches TRBD2 (6 bases). Sequenced material: PBMCs. The CDR3 sequence is CASSLAAEGLAKNIQYF. The CDR3 nucleotides are TGTGCCAGCAGCTTAGCGGCGGAGGGGCTAGCCAAAAACATTCAGTACTTC. Variable domain in full (rest from reference TRBV7-9 and TRBJ2-4): DTGVSQNPRHKITKRGQNVTFRCDPISEHNRLYWYRQTLGQGPEFLTYFQNEAQLEKSRLLSDRFSAERPKGSFSTLEIQRTEQGDSAMYLCASSLAAEGLAKNIQYFGAGTRLSVL.